These 5 T cell receptor beta chains came from one sample sequenced in a study of CD8 T cells in ankylosing spondylitis. Using its own MiXCR run on the 5' RACE reads, TCRdb lists one record per CDR3 protein. The repertoire consists of roughly 150,000 distinct CDR3 sequences, with about 7% occurring once and the leading ten covering 9.5% to 15%. Source material: blood, either unsorted or a sorted T cell fraction (not recorded which). The origin of the receptors is a female donor with ankylosing spondylitis or in good health (not recorded which).

The table lists this clonotype with many counts. CDR3 sequence reads: CASSQDRGTEAFF. CDR3 sequence (DNA): TGTGCCAGCAGCCAAGACCGTGGGACTGAAGCTTTCTTT. This rearrangement joins TRBV4-2 to TRBJ1-1; D not certain. In germline, CDR1 is LGHNA, CDR2 YNFKEQ. Trimming shortened V by 0 bases and J by 5 bases, and 7 bases separated the two germline ends. The CDR3 spans 13 residues.

The rearrangement joins TRBV5-2 to TRBJ1-1. TRBV5-2 is deemed a pseudogene. This CDR3 region has 11 residues. Here the CDR3 reads CASNLGTEAFF. As DNA, the CDR3 is TGTGCCAGCAATCTGGGCACTGAAGCTTTCTTT.

This clonotype was seen ten or more times. CDR3 loop: CASSKSGGGSGELFF. The CDR3 nucleotides are TGTGCCAGCAGCAAGAGCGGGGGGGGGTCCGGGGAGCTGTTTTTT. The gene calls are TRBV6-1 and TRBJ2-2; 10 bases match TRBD2. The CDR3 sequence is 15 residues long. Unmatched junction bases numbered 7, after V lost 6 bases and J lost 6 bases. In germline, CDR1 is MNHNS, CDR2 SASEGT.

Regarding this clonotype: Possible read error: a much larger clone is one base away. V usage is TRBV7-2 and J usage is TRBJ2-2, with 8 bases lining up with TRBD2. Germline CDR1 is SGHTA and CDR2 is FQGNSA. This CDR3 has 17 amino acids. CDR3 loop: CAGSPAGTSIGTGELFF. CDR3 nucleotides: TGTGCCGGCAGCCCGGCCGGGACTAGTATCGGCACCGGGGAGCTGTTTTTT.

The chain joins TRBV18 to TRBJ2-3, with D possibly being TRBD1 (5 bases). The germline CDR1 and CDR2 sequences are KGHSH and LQKENI. This CDR3 contains 11 residues. V was trimmed by 0 bases and J by 14 bases, leaving 9 bases between them. This CDR3 is CASSPPGARYF. DNA for the CDR3: TGTGCCAGCTCACCACCTGGGGCTCGGTATTTT.